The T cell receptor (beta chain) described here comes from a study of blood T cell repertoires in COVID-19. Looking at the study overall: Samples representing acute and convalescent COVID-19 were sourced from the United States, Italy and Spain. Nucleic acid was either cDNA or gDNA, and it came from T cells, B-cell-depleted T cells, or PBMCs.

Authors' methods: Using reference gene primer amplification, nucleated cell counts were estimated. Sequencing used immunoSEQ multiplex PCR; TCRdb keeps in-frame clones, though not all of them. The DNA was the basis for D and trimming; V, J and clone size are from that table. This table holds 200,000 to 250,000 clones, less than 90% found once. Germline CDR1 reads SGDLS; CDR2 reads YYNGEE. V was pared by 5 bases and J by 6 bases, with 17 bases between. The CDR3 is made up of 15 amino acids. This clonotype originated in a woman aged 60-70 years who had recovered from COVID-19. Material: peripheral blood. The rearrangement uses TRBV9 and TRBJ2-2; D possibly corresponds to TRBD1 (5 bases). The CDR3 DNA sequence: TGTGCCAGCAGTAGAGGTCAGGGTACCTCCGGGGAGCTGTTTTTT. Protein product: CASSRGQGTSGELFF. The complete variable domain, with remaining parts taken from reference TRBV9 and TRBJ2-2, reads DSGVTQTPKHLITATGQRVTLRCSPRSGDLSVYWYQQSLDQGLQFLIQYYNGEERAKGNILERFSAQQFPDLHSELNLSSLELGDSALYFCASSRGQGTSGELFFGEGSRLTVL.